Sequencing of this T cell receptor (beta chain) was carried out in a study of cytomegalovirus exposure and HLA in healthy donors. Study as a whole: Membership in the Caucasian-associated ancestry cluster was found for around 85% of nearly 400 genotyped donors. Study results and caveats: The study assumed roughly uniform donor sequencing depth for presence/absence analyses. Analysis was carried out at a later point, and it linked a missense DCLRE1C variant to TCR beta V- and J-gene trimming.

This CDR3 is built from 10 residues. CDR1 and CDR2 from the germline V gene are MNHEY and SMNVEV (reference sequence). V was pared by 11 bases and J by 3 bases, with 8 bases between. To note about this clone: The antigen is unknown.

PCR used 60 Vbeta primers and 13 Jbeta primers. Authors' methods: Among the unique TCR beta chains that a later analysis counted, about 86 million in all, 10 million to 13 million were shared. Only in-frame clones appear in the TCRdb table, and some are missing; sequencing was by immunoSEQ multiplex PCR. D and trimming were read from the DNA, whereas the V and J calls and clone size are those reported in that table. The sample carries around 150,000 clones, 70% to 90% recorded once. Sequencing was carried out using PBMCs. The chain is built from TRBV27 and TRBJ2-7; D is perhaps TRBD2 (5 bases). This TCR came from a man younger than 35 in good health and CMV-seropositive. The CDR3 sequence: CAPAGYEQYF. For the CDR3, the DNA is TGTGCCCCCGCGGGCTACGAGCAGTACTTC.